The 30 T cell receptor beta chains given below trace back to one sample, sequenced in a study of T-cell memory formation after mild COVID-19. TCRdb re-called the 5' RACE reads with MiXCR, one entry per CDR3 protein. The sample includes 350,000 or so distinct CDR3 sequences, around 21% of them seen just once. Source material: PBMCs or a T cell subset sorted from them (not recorded which). Receptor source: an adult woman who had mild COVID-19 (a few samples of this study predate the infection). Cell type and time point are not known.

This clonotype was observed a handful of times. The chain joins TRBV5-1 to TRBJ2-1; D may be TRBD1 (6 bases). The CDR3 runs to 15 residues. Trimming removed 2 bases at V and 5 bases at J, with 14 bases between. Germline V CDR1 and CDR2: SGHRS, YFSETQ. The CDR3 DNA reads TGCGCCAGCAGCTTTGGGGGACATAACAACAATGAGCAGTTCTTC. It encodes CASSFGGHNNNEQFF.

The DNA for the CDR3 is TGTGCCAGCAGCGAAGGACAGGGAATCTATCAGCCCCAGCATTTT. Its translation: CASSEGQGIYQPQHF. This chain joins TRBV11-2 and TRBJ1-5; 8 positions match TRBD1. The CDR3 spans 15 residues. Germline values: CDR1 SGHAT, CDR2 FQNNGV. The junction had 8 bases not matched to a gene; V was cut back by 5 bases and J by 5 bases. Variable domain in full (rest from reference TRBV11-2 and TRBJ1-5): EAGVAQSPRYKIIEKRQSVAFWCNPISGHATLYWYQQILGQGPKLLIQFQNNGVVDDSQLPKDRFSAERLKGVDSTLKIQPAKLEDSAVYLCASSEGQGIYQPQHFGDGTRLSIL.

This clonotype was observed a few times. The rearrangement uses TRBV16 and TRBJ1-2, with D hard to call. Germline V lookup: CDR1 KGHSY, CDR2 FQNENV. V was pared by 0 bases and J by 6 bases, with 5 bases between. The CDR3 runs to 12 residues. The CDR3 is CASSQSGNGYTF. The CDR3 DNA reads TGTGCCAGCAGCCAATCTGGGAATGGCTACACCTTC.

This clonotype appeared a few times. The CDR3 region is CAIGRVNTEAFF. The CDR3 DNA reads TGTGCCATCGGACGGGTGAACACTGAAGCTTTCTTT. The chain links TRBV10-3 to TRBJ1-1; D ambiguous. V shed 8 bases and J shed 0 bases, with 7 bases lying between them. There are 12 residues in the CDR3. Looked up from germline, CDR1 is ENHRY and CDR2 is SYGVKD.

This sequence joins TRBV6-1 and TRBJ1-1; D gene uncertain. The CDR3 has 13 amino acids. Germline loops: CDR1 MNHNS, CDR2 SASEGT. Trimming stripped 2 bases from V and 1 base from J, with 5 bases between. DNA for the CDR3: TGTGCCAGCAGTGAAACGTGGAACACTGAAGCTTTCTTT. Residues: CASSETWNTEAFF.

The V gene is TRBV7-9, the J gene TRBJ2-1; 7 bases map to TRBD2. Losses at the gene ends were 7 bases for V and 9 bases for J; bases not matched to a gene: 9. The CDR3 spans 13 residues. Germline assignment: CDR1 SEHNR and CDR2 FQNEAQ (reference sequence). The CDR3 region is CASNAGTTAEQFF. The DNA of the CDR3 is TGTGCCAGCAATGCCGGGACTACCGCTGAGCAGTTCTTC.

The chain links TRBV18 to TRBJ2-5; tentatively, D is TRBD1 (5 bases). Trimming removed 2 bases at V and 7 bases at J, with 17 bases between. This CDR3 contains 15 residues. Germline V CDR1 and CDR2: KGHSH, LQKENI. DNA of the CDR3: TGTGCCAGCTCACCAGCCAGCCAGGGCTTGGGGACCCAGTACTTC. Amino acids: CASSPASQGLGTQYF.

This clonotype was observed a handful of times. The CDR3 DNA sequence: TGCAGCGTGGGAAGCGGGGGGGCGACGCCCTACGAGCAGTACTTC. Its translation is CSVGSGGATPYEQYF. The chain is built from TRBV29-1 and TRBJ2-7; TRBD2 matches 10 bases. Germline V CDR1 and CDR2: SQVTM, ANQGSEA. The CDR3 has 15 amino acids. V lost 6 bases and J lost 2; bases outside the gene matches: 10.

The chain couples TRBV29-1 to TRBJ2-1, with D maybe TRBD2 (6 bases). V shed 6 bases and J shed 6 bases, with 12 bases lying between them. The CDR3 contains 12 residues. Germline lookup yields CDR1 SQVTM and CDR2 ANQGSEA. The CDR3 spells CSVRLVANEQFF. The CDR3 nucleotides read TGCAGCGTGAGACTAGTAGCCAATGAGCAGTTCTTC.

This chain links TRBV10-3 with TRBJ2-3; D is possibly TRBD2 (5 bases). The germline V gene encodes CDR1 ENHRY and CDR2 SYGVKD. The CDR3 loop spans 16 amino acids. V was pared by 3 bases and J by 4 bases, with 17 bases between. The CDR3 DNA reads TGTGCCATCAGTGACCCCGGAGGAGGCAGCTCAGATACGCAGTATTTT. Protein: CAISDPGGGSSDTQYF.

This clonotype was counted between two and nine times. V gene TRBV7-2 combines with J gene TRBJ2-7; D ambiguous. Trimming cost V 3 bases and J 1 base, with 10 bases left between them. The germline V gene has CDR1 SGHTA and CDR2 FQGNSA. CDR3 length equals 14 residues. CDR3 region: CASSLAAGSYEQYF. In nucleotides, the CDR3 is TGTGCCAGCAGCTTGGCAGCCGGGTCCTACGAGCAGTACTTC.

The CDR3 sequence: CASSGGTLAYGYTF. In DNA form, the CDR3 reads TGTGCCAGCAGTGGTGGGACACTTGCCTATGGCTACACCTTC. This chain uses TRBV6-5 with TRBJ1-2; tentative D call: TRBD1 (6 bases). V was pared by 5 bases and J by 4 bases, with 14 bases between. CDR1 and CDR2 (germline): MNHEY, SVGAGI. The CDR3 is 14 amino acids.

The chain recombines TRBV3-1 with TRBJ2-7, with TRBD2 matching over 10 bases. Germline V gene data show CDR1 as LGHDT and CDR2 as YNNKEL (reference sequence). The CDR3 sequence is 19 residues long. Losses at the gene ends were 0 bases for V and 3 bases for J; bases not matched to a gene: 14. DNA of the CDR3: TGTGCCAGCAGCCAAGAAGCGATTGGGTGGACTAGCGGCGTCTACGAGCAGTACTTC. Encoded protein: CASSQEAIGWTSGVYEQYF.

The chain combines TRBV7-9 with TRBJ2-7; 12 nucleotides align to TRBD2. V was pared by 0 bases and J by 7 bases, with 10 bases of the junction left unmatched. CDR1 and CDR2 from the germline V gene are SEHNR and FQNEAQ (reference sequence). This CDR3 has 17 amino acids. The CDR3 reads CASSLAPGLAGYEEQYF. The DNA of the CDR3 is TGTGCCAGCAGCTTAGCCCCTGGACTAGCGGGGTACGAGGAGCAGTACTTC.

This clonotype was detected only a few times. The CDR3 DNA reads as TGTGCCAGCAGATCAAGCGGGGGGGTAAACAATGAGCAGTTCTTC. As protein: CASRSSGGVNNEQFF. The J gene is TRBJ2-1, the V gene TRBV6-5; 10 nucleotides match TRBD2. The CDR3 runs 15 residues. Germline V gene data show CDR1 as MNHEY and CDR2 as SVGAGI. V shed 6 bases and J 5 bases; nucleotides not matched to a gene: 7.

The chain is built from TRBV5-1 and TRBJ2-7; 8 bases line up with TRBD1. The V gene's germline CDR1 is SGHRS and CDR2 YFSETQ. CDR3 length: 16 amino acids. Germline trimming cut 3 bases from V and 1 base from J; bases unmatched to any gene: 9. The CDR3 reads CASSWGQAASSYEQYF. CDR3 nucleotides: TGCGCCAGCAGCTGGGGACAGGCGGCGAGTTCCTACGAGCAGTACTTC.

The chain joins TRBV10-3 to TRBJ1-6; the D is unclear. Per the germline V gene, CDR1 is ENHRY and CDR2 is SYGVKD. The CDR3 loop spans 15 amino acids. V shed 3 bases and J shed 10 bases, with 16 bases lying between them. The CDR3 DNA is TGTGCCATCAGTGACAGACCGACCACTGGATCACCCCTCCACTTT. This encodes CAISDRPTTGSPLHF.

This clonotype was seen a few times. This chain links TRBV9 with TRBJ2-3; TRBD2 matches at 7 bases. There are 17 residues in the CDR3. The V gene's germline CDR1 is SGDLS and CDR2 YYNGEE. J lost 0 bases, V lost 4 bases, and 11 bases had no gene match. CDR3 bases: TGTGCCAGCAGCCCCCTCCCAGCGGGGCCTAGCACAGATACGCAGTATTTT. This sequence encodes CASSPLPAGPSTDTQYF. The full variable domain, with the rest looked up from reference TRBV9 and TRBJ2-3, is DSGVTQTPKHLITATGQRVTLRCSPRSGDLSVYWYQQSLDQGLQFLIQYYNGEERAKGNILERFSAQQFPDLHSELNLSSLELGDSALYFCASSPLPAGPSTDTQYFGPGTRLTVL.

The sample holds a few counts of this clonotype. The chain employs TRBV6-2 or TRBV6-3 and TRBJ1-1; D possibly corresponds to TRBD1 (5 bases). With 4 bases removed from V and 3 bases from J, the gap between germline ends came to 12 bases. The CDR3 sequence is 14 residues long. CDR1 MNHEY and CDR2 SVGEGT come from the germline V gene. The CDR3 loop is CASSSTPGYTEAFF. The CDR3 bases are TGTGCCAGCAGTTCGACGCCAGGGTACACTGAAGCTTTCTTT.

This clonotype was observed a handful of times. The CDR3 sequence is CASSVLRGGGYTF. For the CDR3, the DNA is TGTGCCAGCAGCGTCCTCAGGGGCGGCGGCTACACCTTC. This chain joins TRBV7-9 and TRBJ1-2, with D maybe TRBD1 (6 bases). The germline CDR1 and CDR2 sequences are SEHNR and FQNEAQ (reference sequence). V was clipped by 5 bases and J by 8 bases, with 15 bases between them. CDR3 length: 13 amino acids.

This clonotype appeared a few times. The V and J genes are TRBV2 and TRBJ2-6; D not certain. Trimming stripped 7 bases from V and 1 base from J, with 8 bases between. Germline CDR1 and CDR2: SNHLY and FYNNEI. This CDR3 has 14 amino acids. The CDR3 sequence is CASTLISGANVLTF. The CDR3 DNA sequence: TGTGCCAGCACCCTAATATCTGGGGCCAACGTCCTGACTTTC.

The chain recombines TRBV7-8 with TRBJ2-3; a weak D match, TRBD2 (7 bases). Germline V gene sequence: CDR1 SGHVS, CDR2 FQNEAQ. This CDR3 has 16 residues. Trimming shortened V by 7 bases and J by 8 bases, and 25 bases separated the two germline ends. The chain's CDR3 is CASTNLRRGAPATQYF. CDR3 nucleotide sequence: TGTGCCAGCACCAACCTTCGACGGGGGGCACCCGCTACGCAGTATTTT. Full variable domain (missing parts from reference TRBV7-8 and TRBJ2-3): GAGVSQSPRYKVAKRGQDVALRCDPISGHVSLFWYQQALGQGPEFLTYFQNEAQLDKSGLPSDRFFAERPEGSVSTLKIQRTQQEDSAVYLCASTNLRRGAPATQYFGPGTRLTVL.

The genes are TRBV11-3 and TRBJ2-7; tentative D call: TRBD1 (6 bases). V was shortened by 5 bases and J by 3 bases, with 11 bases between the two germline ends. Looked up from germline, CDR1 is SGHNT and CDR2 is YENEEA. The CDR3 is 13 amino acids. CDR3 loop: CASSPRTVYEQYF. DNA of the CDR3: TGTGCCAGCAGCCCGAGGACAGTCTACGAGCAGTACTTC.

This clonotype has more than one count but fewer than ten. V gene TRBV12-3 or TRBV12-4 combines with J gene TRBJ1-5; weak D call: TRBD1 (5 bases). V was clipped by 4 bases and J by 2 bases, with 9 bases between them. The length of the CDR3 is 14 residues. The CDR3: CASSWQGGNQPQHF. The CDR3 DNA is TGTGCCAGCAGTTGGCAGGGAGGCAATCAGCCCCAGCATTTT.

This clonotype came up a few times. The chain recombines TRBV12-3 or TRBV12-4 with TRBJ2-3; 8 positions match TRBD2. The CDR3 sequence is 16 residues long. V gave up 3 bases and J gave up 5 bases; unmatched junction bases: 10. As DNA, the CDR3 is TGTGCCAGCAGTTTGGTAGGCGGGGGGAGCGGAGATACGCAGTATTTT. Its translation is CASSLVGGGSGDTQYF.

The sample holds a few counts of this clonotype. The V gene is TRBV18, the J gene TRBJ1-1, with TRBD1 matching 11 bases. CDR3 size: 13 residues. From germline, CDR1 is KGHSH and CDR2 LQKENI. Trimming at V came to 5 bases and at J to 9 bases, leaving 5 bases not matched to a gene. The CDR3 protein is CASSLGQGEKAFF. CDR3 sequence (DNA): TGTGCCAGCTCATTGGGACAGGGGGAGAAAGCTTTCTTT.

Only a few counts were recorded for this clonotype. The chain has TRBV3-1 and TRBJ1-6; TRBD1 agrees at 9 bases. V shed 0 bases, J shed 10 bases, and the junction held 22 bases outside the gene matches. Germline-derived CDR1 and CDR2 are LGHDT and YNNKEL (reference sequence). This CDR3 contains 21 residues. CDR3 DNA sequence: TGTGCCAGCAGCCAAGATGTCCACCGGGACAGGGTATTTTTCGTGAAATCACCCCTCCACTTT. It codes for CASSQDVHRDRVFFVKSPLHF.

The gene calls are TRBV5-1 and TRBJ2-1; 9 nucleotides line up with TRBD1. The CDR3 spans 15 residues. Germline CDR1 reads SGHRS; CDR2 reads YFSETQ. V lost 2 bases to trimming and J lost 3 bases; unmatched junction nucleotides: 3. The CDR3 DNA sequence: TGCGCCAGCAGCTTCAGGACAGGGGTCTACAATGAGCAGTTCTTC. This sequence encodes CASSFRTGVYNEQFF.

V gene TRBV29-1 combines with J gene TRBJ2-3; D is undetermined. Germline values: CDR1 SQVTM, CDR2 ANQGSEA. Trimming pared 8 bases from V and 0 bases from J, leaving 12 bases between. This CDR3 is built from 13 residues. CDR3 region: CSSDRESTDTQYF. The CDR3 DNA reads TGCAGCTCCGACCGAGAAAGCACAGATACGCAGTATTTT.

The V call is TRBV4-3, the J call TRBJ2-6; D unresolved. V was cut by 1 base and J by 0 bases, with 7 bases left in between. The CDR3 covers 16 residues. Germline V gives CDR1 LGHNA, CDR2 YSLEER. The DNA of the CDR3 is TGCGCCAGCAGCCAAGGGGTCGTCTCTGGGGCCAACGTCCTGACTTTC. It codes for CASSQGVVSGANVLTF.